This T cell receptor beta chain was retrieved from a study of blood T cells in healthy people across ages (dated by TCRdb to between 2014 and 2017). About the investigation overall: In model experiments, template switching captured roughly one uniquely barcoded TCR beta cDNA molecule for every two T cells. Using the same blood draw, the study looked at two additional independent replicas of 1 million unique cDNA reads for two donors, one aged 18 to 30 and the other aged 80 or older. Four age groups were formed from the donors: young (average approximately 15 years), middle-aged (less than 40), aged (roughly 56) and long-lived (less than 85). The study measured age-related changes in TCR beta repertoire diversity using deep sequencing normalized with unique cDNA molecular identifiers. The paper's findings and limits, for the study overall: Compared with the aged group, the long-lived group had more naive CD4+ T cells, fewer expanded clones and increased TCR diversity, suggesting age selection. Because donor CMV infection status was unknown, age-related changes in expanded clonotypes were potentially confounded. As age increased, observed TCR beta diversity per million T cells dropped in a roughly linear way, and a significant reduction was already evident by age 40. Estimates of total diversity based on one million sequenced T cells were considered lower bounds and underestimates. Conclusive comparison of naive and antigen-experienced compartments was prevented by the profiling of bulk unsorted PBMCs. A strong correlation was found between observed TCR beta diversity and the percentage of naive T cells measured by flow cytometry.

This clonotype has at least ten counts. It has no known antigen specificity. Base qualities were left out, and no much larger clone turns up one base away. V trim: 6 bases; J trim: 5 bases; unmatched bases: 3. Measured from the cysteine to the phenylalanine, the CDR3 is 12 residues long. Of the read, only the CDR3 DNA is kept; its 36 bases are in frame from base 1. From the germline V gene, CDR1 is ENHRY and CDR2 is SYGVKD. To prepare the library, 5' RACE was applied. TCRdb shows the sequencer as Illumina HiSeq 2500. The second PCR ran for roughly 7 to 12 cycles and used a J-beta primer mix along with a sample-barcoded 5' primer. Each TCR beta cDNA molecule received a unique molecular identifier from a template-switch 5' adaptor carrying 12 random nucleotides. At least 2.5 million CDR3-containing paired-end reads were obtained from each sample. All of the RNA was converted into first-strand cDNA using the Mint cDNA synthesis kit, with a TRBC-specific oligonucleotide serving as the primer. Following uracil-DNA glycosylase treatment, a first 18-cycle PCR with universal primers M1SS and BC2_uni_R was performed on all cDNA. Per the authors' processing: For normalization, 1 million high-quality reads, each with a distinct molecular identifier, were randomly selected from each sample. Reads sharing molecular identifiers were discarded rather than binned into consensus sequences. MiTCR, run with a Q25 quality threshold and the strictest error-elimination algorithm, handled CDR3 identification, clonotype clustering and error correction. A nonparametric unseen species model with Euler transformation was used to estimate lower-bound total TCR beta diversity. TCRdb took the public reads, trimmed them with fastp at Q25, ran MiXCR for clone calling and kept in-frame beta chains. All rows with the same CDR3 protein become a single entry with the most common DNA and genes. TCRdb, not the original authors, processed these V and J calls. Within this sample are 800,000 to 950,000 distinct CDR3 sequences, with 29% of them counted one time only. The ten biggest clones cover 10% of the sample.

The donors were about 40 Caucasian individuals from Russia, aged roughly 6 to 100 years, who were systemically healthy. Each donor gave 9.5 to 10 milliliters of peripheral blood, drawn into EDTA-treated Vacutainer tubes. Ficoll-Paque density-gradient centrifugation was used to isolate PBMCs, with at least 7 million obtained per sample. Trizol reagent was used to extract total RNA from PBMCs, with at least 5 micrograms per sample. For every donor, an aliquot of PBMCs went through flow cytometry to measure the percentages of naive CD45RAhigh/CD27high T cells. These sequences were also reported in another study, on T cells of mothers and their children. The second study, in turn, reports: Nine systemically healthy Caucasian individuals served as donors, namely three mothers together with their six children. cDNA synthesis used all of the extracted RNA, with 1.5 ug of RNA in each 15 ul reaction. In the second PCR, sample barcodes and 2-4 random nucleotides were introduced via the M1S primer. More than 8 million TCR beta CDR3 reads were obtained from each mother, and roughly 3 million reads were obtained from each child. Thymic selection shapes the output of TCR recombination in a similar way in related and unrelated pairs, and inherited differences have a minor effect. Normalized repertoire overlap was always found to be slightly, but never significantly, higher in related mother-child pairs than in unrelated mother-child pairs. With a sensitivity of approximately 100 clones per million clonotypes, no persistent microchimeric T cell clones were detected. To look for features that set related mother-child pairs apart from unrelated individuals, the researchers ran deep NGS to compare the TCR beta repertoires of mothers and children. The mean age was 40 +/- 4 years for the mothers and approximately 11 +/- 4 years for the children. After adapter ligation with NEBNext reagents, the libraries were sequenced on Illumina HiSeq 2000 with 100+100 nt paired-end reads. To prevent cross-contamination, the mother and child libraries were prepared a month apart and were sequenced in separate runs. For each donor, somewhere between roughly 450,000 and 2,100,000 distinct TCR beta clonotypes were identified. Naive TCR beta clonotypes were estimated from low-frequency clonotypes matched to each donor's FACS-determined naive share, without sorting.

The sequence links TRBV10-3 to TRBJ2-7; TRBD1 aligns with 8 central bases. The TCR comes from a woman in her 40s in good health. Material: blood. The nucleotide sequence is TGTGCCATCAGCCGGACAGGGAACGAGCAGTACTTC. Its protein reads: CAISRTGNEQYF.